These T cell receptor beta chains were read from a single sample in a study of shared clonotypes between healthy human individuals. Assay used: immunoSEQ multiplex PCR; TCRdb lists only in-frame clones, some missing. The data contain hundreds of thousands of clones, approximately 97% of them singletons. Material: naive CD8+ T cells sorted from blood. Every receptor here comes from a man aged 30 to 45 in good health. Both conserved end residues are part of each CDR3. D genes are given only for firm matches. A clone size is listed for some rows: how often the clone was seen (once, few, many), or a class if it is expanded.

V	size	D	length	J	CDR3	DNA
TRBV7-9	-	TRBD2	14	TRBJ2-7	CASSSVLAPYEQYF	TGTGCCAGCAGCTCTGTACTAGCGCCCTACGAGCAGTACTTC
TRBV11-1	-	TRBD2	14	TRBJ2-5	CASSPEGGRETQYF	TGTGCCAGCAGCCCCGAGGGAGGGCGAGAGACCCAGTACTTC
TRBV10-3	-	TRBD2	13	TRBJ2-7	CAISSGNSYEQYF	TGTGCCATCAGTAGCGGGAACTCCTACGAGCAGTACTTC
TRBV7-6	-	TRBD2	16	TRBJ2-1	CASSGSSGGPYNEQFF	TGTGCCAGCAGCGGCAGCTCGGGAGGGCCCTACAATGAGCAGTTCTTC
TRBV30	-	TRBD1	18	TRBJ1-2	CAWSGGQGSILGSYGYTF	TGTGCCTGGAGTGGGGGACAGGGTTCTATACTTGGGAGCTATGGCTACACCTTC
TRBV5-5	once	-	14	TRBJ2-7	CASGWYGGDYEQYF	TGTGCCAGCGGGTGGTACGGGGGAGACTACGAGCAGTACTTC
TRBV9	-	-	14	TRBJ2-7	CASSVRTSFYEQYF	TGTGCCAGCAGCGTTCGGACATCCTTCTACGAGCAGTACTTC
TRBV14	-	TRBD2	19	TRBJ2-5	CASSQDNGLALPLQETQYF	TGTGCCAGCAGCCAAGATAATGGACTAGCCCTACCATTACAAGAGACCCAGTACTTC
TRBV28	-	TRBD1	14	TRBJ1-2	CASRFPGTGDGYTF	TGTGCCAGCAGGTTCCCCGGAACAGGGGACGGCTACACCTTC
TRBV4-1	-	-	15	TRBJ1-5	CASSQDGGTAEAQHF	TGCGCCAGCAGCCAAGATGGGGGAACGGCAGAAGCCCAGCATTTT
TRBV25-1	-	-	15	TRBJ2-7	CASSETWDERGEQYF	TGTGCCAGCAGTGAGACGTGGGACGAACGAGGCGAGCAGTACTTC
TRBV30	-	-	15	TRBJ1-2	CAWSVLVGSNYGYTF	TGTGCCTGGAGTGTACTCGTGGGGTCTAACTATGGCTACACCTTC
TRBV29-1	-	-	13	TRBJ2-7	CSVESGSSYEQYF	TGCAGCGTTGAGTCAGGGAGCTCCTACGAGCAGTACTTC
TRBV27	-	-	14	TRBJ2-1	CASSFSGSYNEQFF	TGTGCCAGCAGTTTTAGCGGATCCTACAATGAGCAGTTCTTC
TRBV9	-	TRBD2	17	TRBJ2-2	CASSLDRTSGNTGELFF	TGTGCCAGCAGCCTCGACCGGACTAGCGGGAACACCGGGGAGCTGTTTTTT
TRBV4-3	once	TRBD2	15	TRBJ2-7	CASSQAGRERYEQYF	TGCGCCAGCAGCCAAGCAGGGCGGGAGAGGTACGAGCAGTACTTC
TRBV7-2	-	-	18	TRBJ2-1	CASSMTSRLHGSRNEQFF	TGTGCCAGCAGCATGACCTCTCGGTTACACGGGAGTAGAAATGAGCAGTTCTTC
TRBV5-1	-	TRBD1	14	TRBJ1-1	CASSPGQEGTEAFF	TGCGCCAGCAGCCCGGGACAGGAGGGGACTGAAGCTTTCTTT
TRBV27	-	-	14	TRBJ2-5	CASSLSRGQETQYF	TGTGCCAGCAGTTTATCGAGGGGGCAAGAGACCCAGTACTTC
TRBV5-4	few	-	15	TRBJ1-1	CASSLGGVGNTEAFF	TGTGCCAGCAGCTTGGGAGGGGTCGGGAACACTGAAGCTTTCTTT
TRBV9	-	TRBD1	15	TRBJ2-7	CASSVDWDSPYEQYF	TGTGCCAGCAGCGTAGATTGGGACAGCCCCTACGAGCAGTACTTC
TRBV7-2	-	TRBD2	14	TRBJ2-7	CASSWTSGTYEQYF	TGTGCCAGCAGCTGGACTAGCGGAACCTACGAGCAGTACTTC
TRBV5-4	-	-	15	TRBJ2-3	CASSLATSPTDTQYF	TGTGCCAGCAGCTTGGCCACTAGCCCCACAGATACGCAGTATTTT
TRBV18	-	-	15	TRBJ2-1	CASSPPHQGYNEQFF	TGTGCCAGCTCACCACCACATCAGGGTTACAATGAGCAGTTCTTC
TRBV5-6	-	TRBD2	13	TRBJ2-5	CASSSRAGVTQYF	TGTGCCAGCAGCTCGCGGGCGGGGGTGACCCAGTACTTC
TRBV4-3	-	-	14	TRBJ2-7	CASSHDRSSGEQYF	TGCGCCAGCAGCCATGACAGGAGCTCCGGGGAGCAGTACTTC
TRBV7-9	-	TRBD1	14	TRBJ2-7	CASSLQRGRHEQYF	TGTGCCAGCAGCTTACAAAGGGGGCGACACGAGCAGTACTTC
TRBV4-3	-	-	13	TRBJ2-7	CASSQFQGYEQYF	TGCGCCAGCAGCCAATTCCAGGGTTACGAGCAGTACTTC
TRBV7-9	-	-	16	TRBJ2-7	CASSPPDSQGLYEQYF	TGTGCCAGCAGCCCCCCGGACAGCCAGGGGCTCTACGAGCAGTACTTC
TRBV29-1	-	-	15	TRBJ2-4	CSARGEPPDKNIQYF	TGCAGCGCCCGAGGGGAACCTCCGGACAAAAACATTCAGTACTTC
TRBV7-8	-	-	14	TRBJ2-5	CASSHRVLQETQYF	TGTGCCAGCAGCCACAGGGTCCTCCAAGAGACCCAGTACTTC
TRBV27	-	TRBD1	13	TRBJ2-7	CASSNRGLGEQYF	TGTGCCAGCAGCAACAGGGGGCTCGGGGAGCAGTACTTC
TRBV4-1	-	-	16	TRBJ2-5	CASSQSVRGVGETQYF	TGCGCCAGCAGCCAGTCGGTGAGGGGCGTCGGAGAGACCCAGTACTTC
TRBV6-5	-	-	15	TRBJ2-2	CASSSHTRNTGELFF	TGTGCCAGCAGTTCTCACACTCGTAACACCGGGGAGCTGTTTTTT
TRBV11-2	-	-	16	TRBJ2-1	CASSLAGSNSYNEQFF	TGTGCCAGCAGCTTAGCCGGGTCGAATTCCTACAATGAGCAGTTCTTC
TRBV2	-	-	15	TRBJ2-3	CASSDLQGSTDTQYF	TGTGCCAGCAGTGACCTCCAGGGGAGCACAGATACGCAGTATTTT
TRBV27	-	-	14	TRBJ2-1	CASSLAGPYNEQFF	TGTGCCAGCAGTTTGGCCGGTCCCTACAATGAGCAGTTCTTC
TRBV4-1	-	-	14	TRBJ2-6	CASSQGPGANVLTF	TGCGCCAGCAGCCAAGGGCCTGGGGCCAACGTCCTGACTTTC
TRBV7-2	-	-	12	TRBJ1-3	CASSRDGKTIYF	TGTGCCAGCAGTCGCGATGGGAAGACCATATATTTT
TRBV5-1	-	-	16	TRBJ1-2	CASSLEPPAEIYGYTF	TGCGCCAGCAGCTTGGAACCCCCCGCGGAGATCTATGGCTACACCTTC
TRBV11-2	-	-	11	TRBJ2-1	CASSFNPQQFF	TGTGCCAGCAGCTTTAACCCACAGCAGTTCTTC
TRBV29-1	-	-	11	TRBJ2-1	CSVEEQHEQFF	TGCAGCGTTGAAGAACAGCATGAGCAGTTCTTC
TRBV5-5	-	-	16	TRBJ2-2	CASSLEQVEFTGELFF	TGTGCCAGCAGCTTGGAACAGGTAGAATTCACCGGGGAGCTGTTTTTT
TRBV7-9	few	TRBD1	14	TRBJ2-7	CASSSGQGPYEQYF	TGTGCCAGCAGCTCTGGACAGGGACCCTACGAGCAGTACTTC
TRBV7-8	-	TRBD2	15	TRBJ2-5	CASSLVAGDQETQYF	TGTGCCAGCAGCTTAGTTGCGGGAGACCAAGAGACCCAGTACTTC
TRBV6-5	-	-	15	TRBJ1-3	CASRKHGQSGNTIYF	TGTGCCAGCAGGAAACATGGGCAGTCTGGAAACACCATATATTTT
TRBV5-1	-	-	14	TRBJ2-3	CASSHESSKDTQYF	TGCGCCAGCAGCCACGAGTCAAGCAAGGATACGCAGTATTTT
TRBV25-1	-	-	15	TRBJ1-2	CASSEYESVLDGYTF	TGTGCCAGCAGTGAATACGAGAGTGTCCTCGATGGCTACACCTTC